The TCR beta chain under discussion was sequenced for a study of T cell clonality in common variable immunodeficiency. The protocol was immunoSEQ multiplex PCR, while the TCRdb copy is restricted to in-frame clones and leaves out a portion. The sample includes about 41,000 clones, none of them occurring once. On this clone: The read falls 3 residues short of the CDR3 end, and the missing part is taken from the germline J gene.

The CDR3 is made up of 13 amino acids. Germline-derived CDR1 and CDR2 are DFQATT and SNEGSKA (reference sequence). Trimming stripped 5 bases from V and 1 base from J, with 12 bases between. This chain joins TRBV20-1 and TRBJ2-7; D remains ambiguous. The TCR originated in a person aged 18 to 75 in good health. The material sequenced was peripheral blood mononuclear cells. The sequenced part of the CDR3 DNA is TGCAGTGCTCGGCCGGCGGTTTCCTACGAG. Translating it yields CSARPAVSYE. The full CDR3 sequence reads CSARPAVSYEQYF.